This T cell receptor beta chain was documented in a study of blood T cell repertoires in COVID-19. Study-level background: PBMCs, B-cell-depleted T cells, or T cells were the source of the cDNA or gDNA that made up the material.

This table comes from immunoSEQ multiplex PCR, and its TCRdb copy is limited to in-frame clones, with some not included. The table has 350,000 to 450,000 clones, about 87% seen once; the top ten hold over 2.5%. CDR1 and CDR2 (germline): MNHEY, SVGAGI. J was trimmed by 8 bases and V by 6 bases; bases with no gene match: 11. The CDR3 is 14 residues long. This chain uses TRBV6-5 with TRBJ1-1; the match to TRBD1 covers 8 bases. The source material was peripheral blood. This clonotype was sampled from a human donor in a cohort sampled during active COVID-19. CDR3 coding DNA: TGTGCCAGCAGGAACCCGGGACAGGATCCCGAAGCTTTCTTT. It is translated as CASRNPGQDPEAFF.